Below, 11 T cell receptor beta chains from the same sample are listed, as sequenced in a study of blood T cell repertoires in COVID-19. Method: immunoSEQ multiplex PCR; TCRdb's copy keeps in-frame clones and lacks some. The sample includes fewer than 200,000 clones, 70% to 80% of them seen just once. The sequenced material came from PBMCs or T cells enriched from blood (not recorded which). These TCRs come from a woman aged 70-85 years in a cohort exposed to, infected with or recovered from COVID-19 (not recorded which).

The chain recombines TRBV11-1 with TRBJ2-1, with TRBD1 as a possible D gene (6 bases). The V and J ends lost 5 bases and 4 bases respectively, with 12 bases between them. The germline V gene has CDR1 SGHAT and CDR2 FQDESV (reference sequence). CDR3 length equals 14 residues. The DNA of the CDR3 is TGTGCCAGCAGCGATACCCAGGGGTACAATGAGCAGTTCTTC. Its translation is CASSDTQGYNEQFF.

This clone has more than one count but fewer than ten. V usage is TRBV19 and J usage is TRBJ1-2; D gene ambiguous. The germline CDR1 and CDR2 sequences are LNHDA and SQIVND (reference sequence). The CDR3 is 14 amino acids. V lost 3 bases to trimming and J lost 7 bases, with 15 bases between them. In nucleotides, the CDR3 is TGTGCCAGTAGTATCTGGGTTATAGGAGTTGGCTACACCTTC. Protein sequence: CASSIWVIGVGYTF.

This rearrangement joins TRBV23-1 to TRBJ2-1; D may be TRBD2 (5 bases). TRBV23-1 is given ORF status, its function remaining uncertain. The CDR3 covers 18 residues. V shed 4 bases and J shed 0 bases, with 19 bases lying between them. The CDR3 loop reads CASSRGGREQSSYNEQFF. The CDR3 region has the DNA TGCGCCAGCAGTCGCGGAGGTCGGGAACAGAGCTCCTACAATGAGCAGTTCTTC.

The gene calls are TRBV6-1 and TRBJ1-2; 8 bases align to TRBD1. The CDR3 covers 15 residues. Looked up from germline, CDR1 is MNHNS and CDR2 is SASEGT. The trim removed 3 bases at V and 2 bases at J, leaving 5 bases unmatched. CDR3 DNA sequence: TGTGCCAGCAGTGAGATTGGACAGGGAAACTATGGCTACACCTTC. This gives the protein CASSEIGQGNYGYTF.

The V and J genes are TRBV9 and TRBJ1-2; no firm D call. The germline gives CDR1 SGDLS, CDR2 YYNGEE. V lost 3 bases and J lost 2, with 14 bases in between. The CDR3 runs to 15 residues. CDR3 DNA sequence: TGTGCCAGCAGCGGGCGTACAGACCAGAACTATGGCTACACCTTC. As protein: CASSGRTDQNYGYTF.

The CDR3 sequence: CASSQTGYNQPQHF. DNA of the CDR3: TGTGCCAGCAGCCAAACAGGTTACAATCAGCCCCAGCATTTT. V and J are TRBV28 and TRBJ1-5, with D perhaps TRBD1 (5 bases). There are 14 residues in the CDR3. CDR1 is MDHEN and CDR2 is SYDVKM in the germline V gene. Trimming took off 6 bases at V and 3 bases at J, with 12 bases between the two ends.

This rearrangement joins TRBV7-8 to TRBJ1-3; 11 nucleotides agree with TRBD1. CDR3 length equals 15 residues. The germline CDR1 and CDR2 sequences are SGHVS and FQNEAQ. With V trimmed by 1 base and J by 7 bases, 3 bases remained unmatched. CDR3 protein: CASSLVGQGGNTIYF. The CDR3 DNA reads TGTGCCAGCAGCTTAGTGGGACAGGGGGGGAACACCATATATTTT.

The chain couples TRBV4-2 to TRBJ2-7, with 12 positions matching TRBD1. Per germline, CDR1 LGHNA and CDR2 YNFKEQ. V shed 1 base, J shed 6 bases, and the junction held 4 bases outside the gene matches. The CDR3 has 15 residues. The CDR3 sequence is CASSQGDRGPGEQYF. The DNA of the CDR3 is TGTGCCAGCAGCCAAGGGGACAGGGGGCCGGGCGAGCAGTACTTC.

This clone was seen a handful of times. This chain joins TRBV12-5 and TRBJ2-1, with 9 bases that match TRBD1. V shed 0 bases and J 5 bases; nucleotides not matched to a gene: 8. This CDR3 comprises 17 residues. Germline V CDR1 and CDR2: LGHNT, FRNRAP. CDR3 in DNA: TGTGCTAGTGGTTTGGTAGAGGGCGGACAGGGGAACAATGAGCAGTTCTTC. This codes for CASGLVEGGQGNNEQFF. The full variable domain, in which reference TRBV12-5 and TRBJ2-1 provide the parts outside the CDR3, is DARVTQTPRHKVTEMGQEVTMRCQPILGHNTVFWYRQTMMQGLELLAYFRNRAPLDDSGMPKDRFSAEMPDATLATLKIQPSEPRDSAVYFCASGLVEGGQGNNEQFFGPGTRLTVL.

The chain links TRBV30 to TRBJ2-3; 11 bases line up with TRBD1. Germline CDR1 and CDR2: GTSNPN and SVGIG (reference sequence). There are 14 residues in the CDR3. V dropped 3 bases and J dropped 5; count of bases not matched to a gene: 4. The CDR3 region is CAWRDRGPGDTQYF. CDR3 coding DNA: TGTGCCTGGAGGGACAGGGGGCCAGGAGATACGCAGTATTTT.

The rearrangement joins TRBV28 to TRBJ2-3; the D gene is possibly TRBD1 (6 bases). Trimming shortened V by 5 bases and J by 5 bases, and 17 bases separated the two germline ends. Germline lookup yields CDR1 MDHEN and CDR2 SYDVKM. This CDR3 is 15 amino acids long. This CDR3 reads CASSNRSGVRDTQYF. The CDR3 DNA sequence: TGTGCCAGCAGTAATAGGTCAGGGGTACGAGATACGCAGTATTTT.